Following are 20 T cell receptor beta chains from one sample sequenced in a study of blood T cell repertoires in COVID-19. TCRdb's copy holds only in-frame clones and misses some; the assay was immunoSEQ multiplex PCR. This sample yields 410,000 or so clones, of which 70% to 90% are seen a single time; approximately 1.4% belongs to the top ten. The sequenced sample consisted of peripheral blood. Source of these receptors: a woman aged 30 to 39 with active or convalescent COVID-19.

This chain's CDR3 is CASSDPSGGANEQFF. As DNA, the CDR3 is TGCGCCAGCAGTGACCCTAGCGGGGGGGCAAATGAGCAGTTCTTC. The rearrangement links TRBV10-2 to TRBJ2-1; 12 bases map to TRBD2. Losses at the gene ends were 3 bases for V and 7 bases for J; bases not matched to a gene: 4. Germline CDR1 is WSHSY and CDR2 is SAAADI. This CDR3 region has 15 residues.

The J gene is TRBJ2-2, the V gene TRBV3-1 (or the pseudogene TRBV3-2); TRBD2 aligns across 10 bases. CDR1 is LGHDT and CDR2 is YNNKEL in the germline V gene (reference sequence). V was pared by 1 base and J by 7 bases, with 15 bases of the junction left unmatched. The CDR3 is 19 residues long. CDR3 in DNA: TGTGCCAGCAGCCAAGTTGGATTCAGGATCGGACTAGCGGTCGGGGAGCTGTTTTTT. Translated, it gives CASSQVGFRIGLAVGELFF.

This chain's CDR3 is CSAEVGGRGDTEAFF. The DNA of the CDR3 is TGCAGCGCCGAGGTTGGAGGGAGAGGGGACACTGAAGCTTTCTTT. The J gene is TRBJ1-1, the V gene TRBV29-1; perhaps TRBD1 as D (5 bases). Germline V gene lookup returns CDR1 SQVTM and CDR2 ANQGSEA. The CDR3 length is 15 residues. Trimming pared 7 bases from V and 3 bases from J, leaving 21 bases between.

This chain links TRBV4-1 with TRBJ2-7, with 11 bases lining up with TRBD1. CDR3 length: 16 residues. Per germline, CDR1 MGHRA and CDR2 YSYEKL. Trimming cost V 3 bases and J 5 bases; bases outside gene matches: 9. The DNA of the CDR3 is TGCGCCAGCAGCCAGAATATCCGGACAGGGGGCGACGAGCAGTACTTC. Its protein is CASSQNIRTGGDEQYF.

The J gene is TRBJ1-1, the V gene TRBV2; D is ambiguous. Trimming pared 8 bases from V and 5 bases from J, leaving 15 bases between. Looked up from germline, CDR1 is SNHLY and CDR2 is FYNNEI. CDR3 length equals 13 residues. The CDR3 coding sequence is TGTGCCAGCCGGCTGGGCACCGAAACTGAAGCTTTCTTT. Encoded protein: CASRLGTETEAFF.

The chain couples TRBV3-1 (or the pseudogene TRBV3-2) to TRBJ2-2; no definite D call. Germline lookup yields CDR1 LGHDT and CDR2 YNNKEL (reference sequence). V gave up 4 bases and J gave up 8 bases, with 14 bases separating them. The CDR3 totals 14 residues. CDR3 amino acids: CASSPVASIGELFF. The CDR3, as DNA: TGTGCCAGCAGCCCCGTCGCTAGTATAGGGGAGCTGTTTTTT.

The V call is TRBV3-1 (or the pseudogene TRBV3-2), the J call TRBJ2-1, with TRBD2 matching 9 bases. CDR3 length: 17 amino acids. Germline-derived CDR1 and CDR2 are LGHDT and YNNKEL (reference sequence). The trim removed 3 bases at V and 3 bases at J, leaving 9 bases unmatched. The CDR3 nucleotides read TGTGCCAGCAGCCACCGCTCCTTAGCGGGGGACTACAATGAGCAGTTCTTC. Residues: CASSHRSLAGDYNEQFF.

V usage is TRBV12-3 or TRBV12-4 and J usage is TRBJ1-2; 9 bases are a match to TRBD1. The CDR3 covers 13 residues. J lost 8 bases, V lost 4 bases, and 5 bases had no gene match. CDR3 residues: CASSSGQGQGYTF. The CDR3 DNA sequence: TGTGCCAGCAGTTCGGGACAGGGTCAAGGCTACACCTTC.

The V gene is TRBV3-1 (or the pseudogene TRBV3-2), the J gene TRBJ1-2, with TRBD1 matching 8 bases. CDR1 and CDR2 (germline): LGHDT, YNNKEL (reference sequence). The CDR3 is made up of 16 amino acids. After removal of 0 bases from V and 4 bases from J, the junction contained 7 bases not matched to a gene. The CDR3 coding sequence is TGTGCCAGCAGCCAAGAGGCGCTCCAGGGGGCCTATGGCTACACCTTC. Its translation: CASSQEALQGAYGYTF.

This clone came up once. V is TRBV14 and J is TRBJ1-6; weak D call: TRBD1 (5 bases). The CDR3 extends over 15 amino acids. The V end was cut by 0 bases, the J end by 9 bases, with 12 bases between. The germline gives CDR1 SGHDN, CDR2 FVKESK. Here the CDR3 reads CASSQDWGGVSPLHF. The CDR3 DNA sequence: TGTGCCAGCAGCCAAGATTGGGGGGGGGTTTCACCCCTCCACTTT.

The chain is built from TRBV24-1 and TRBJ1-1; TRBD1 agrees at 9 bases. J was trimmed by 3 bases and V by 0 bases; bases with no gene match: 1. The CDR3 is 15 residues long. Germline CDR1 and CDR2: KGHDR and SFDVKD. The CDR3: CATSDLTGGDTEAFF. The DNA for the CDR3 is TGTGCCACCAGTGATTTGACAGGGGGCGACACTGAAGCTTTCTTT.

The chain employs TRBV4-2 and TRBJ1-2; D gene uncertain. Germline assignment: CDR1 LGHNA and CDR2 YNFKEQ. Trimming shortened V by 0 bases and J by 4 bases, and 18 bases separated the two germline ends. The CDR3 loop spans 17 amino acids. The CDR3 DNA reads as TGTGCCAGCAGCCAAGATGCCCCCGGGTTGGGAGGCTATGGCTACACCTTC. Translation: CASSQDAPGLGGYGYTF.

Comments on this clone: This sample also contains other DNA sequences that code for the same CDR3. The chain carries TRBV14 and TRBJ1-1, with D uncertain. Looked up from germline, CDR1 is SGHDN and CDR2 is FVKESK. The V gene lost 2 bases and the J gene lost 4 bases, with 8 bases spanning the gap. The CDR3 covers 13 residues. CDR3 amino acids: CASSQYRGTEAFF. For the CDR3, the DNA is TGTGCCAGCAGCCAATATCGGGGCACTGAAGCTTTCTTT.

In this sample, this clone turned up once. V gene TRBV7-6 combines with J gene TRBJ2-1; D perhaps matches TRBD2 (6 bases). CDR1 and CDR2 (germline): SGHVS, FNYEAQ. Between the trimmed V and J ends, which lost 5 bases and 5 bases, there was a span of 19 bases. This CDR3 comprises 16 residues. CDR3 loop: CASSRASIGTHNEQFF. CDR3 sequence (DNA): TGTGCCAGCAGCCGTGCCTCAATCGGGACTCACAATGAGCAGTTCTTC.

This chain uses TRBV18 with TRBJ2-7; 8 bases align to TRBD1. CDR3 length: 14 amino acids. CDR1 KGHSH and CDR2 LQKENI come from the germline V gene. V was clipped by 3 bases and J by 5 bases; unmatched bases: 6. Here the CDR3 DNA reads TGTGCCAGCTCACCCACCAGACAGGGGAACGAGCAGTACTTC. It encodes CASSPTRQGNEQYF.

V is TRBV5-1 and J is TRBJ2-1; maybe TRBD2 (6 bases). Trimming cost V 0 bases and J 1 base, with 8 bases left between them. Looked up from germline, CDR1 is SGHRS and CDR2 is YFSETQ. The CDR3 has 15 amino acids. The CDR3 reads CASSLVEGSYNEQFF. In nucleotides, the CDR3 is TGCGCCAGCAGCTTGGTGGAGGGGTCCTACAATGAGCAGTTCTTC.

V is TRBV2 and J is TRBJ2-1; 8 bases align to TRBD2. Trimming cost V 2 bases and J 9 bases; bases outside gene matches: 9. The CDR3 spans 15 residues. Germline V gene sequence: CDR1 SNHLY, CDR2 FYNNEI. CDR3 sequence: CASSEMPGGDGEQFF. In DNA, the CDR3 is TGTGCCAGCAGTGAAATGCCGGGGGGGGACGGTGAGCAGTTCTTC.

The genes are TRBV4-2 and TRBJ1-2; D is uncertain. This CDR3 has 14 amino acids. Germline V gene lookup returns CDR1 LGHNA and CDR2 YNFKEQ. V lost 4 bases and J lost 7, with 16 bases in between. DNA of the CDR3: TGTGCCAGCAGCCGTTCTGACCGGGATTCTGGCTACACCTTC. Its translation is CASSRSDRDSGYTF.

This rearrangement joins TRBV7-2 to TRBJ2-2, with D possibly being TRBD1 (6 bases). CDR3 length: 15 residues. The V end was cut by 5 bases, the J end by 5 bases, with 15 bases between. Germline values: CDR1 SGHTA, CDR2 FQGNSA. The CDR3, as DNA: TGTGCCAGCAGCGCACGGCAGGGGCTGACCGGGGAGCTGTTTTTT. Amino acids: CASSARQGLTGELFF.

The chain is built from TRBV6-5 and TRBJ2-3; tentatively, D is TRBD2 (5 bases). The CDR3 totals 15 residues. Germline assignment: CDR1 MNHEY and CDR2 SVGAGI. V lost 6 bases to trimming and J lost 2 bases, with 15 bases between them. The CDR3 here is CASSMRAGATDTQYF. The CDR3 DNA is TGTGCCAGCAGCATGAGGGCAGGAGCCACAGATACGCAGTATTTT.